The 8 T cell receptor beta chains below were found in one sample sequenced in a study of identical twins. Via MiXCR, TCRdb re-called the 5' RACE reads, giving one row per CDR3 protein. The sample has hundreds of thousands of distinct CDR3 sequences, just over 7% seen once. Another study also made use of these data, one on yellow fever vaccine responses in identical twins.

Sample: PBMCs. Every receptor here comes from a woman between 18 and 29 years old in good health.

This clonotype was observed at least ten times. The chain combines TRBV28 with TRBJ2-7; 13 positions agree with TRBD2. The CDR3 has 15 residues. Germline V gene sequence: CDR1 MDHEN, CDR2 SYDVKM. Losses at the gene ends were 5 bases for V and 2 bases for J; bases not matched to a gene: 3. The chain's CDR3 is CASSRTSGRTYEQYF. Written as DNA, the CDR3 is TGTGCCAGCAGTCGGACTAGCGGGAGAACCTACGAGCAGTACTTC. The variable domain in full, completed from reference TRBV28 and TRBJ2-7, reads DVKVTQSSRYLVKRTGEKVFLECVQDMDHENMFWYRQDPGLGLRLIYFSYDVKMKEKGDIPEGYSVSREKKERFSLILESASTNQTSMYLCASSRTSGRTYEQYFGPGTRLTVT.

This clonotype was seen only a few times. CDR3 protein: CASSLVGRGRDTQYF. The CDR3 coding sequence is TGTGCCAGCAGCTTAGTCGGCAGGGGTAGGGATACGCAGTATTTT. This chain uses TRBV7-2 with TRBJ2-3; D is possibly TRBD1 (6 bases). The CDR3 runs to 15 residues. Germline-derived CDR1 and CDR2 are SGHTA and FQGNSA. V gave up 1 base and J gave up 6 bases, with 14 bases separating them.

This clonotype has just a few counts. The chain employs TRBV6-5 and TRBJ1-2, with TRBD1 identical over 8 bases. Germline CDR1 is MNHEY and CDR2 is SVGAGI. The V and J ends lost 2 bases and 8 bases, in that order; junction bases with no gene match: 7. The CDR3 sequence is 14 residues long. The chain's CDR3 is CASSYRTGYNGYTF. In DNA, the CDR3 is TGTGCCAGCAGTTACAGGACAGGGTATAACGGCTACACCTTC.

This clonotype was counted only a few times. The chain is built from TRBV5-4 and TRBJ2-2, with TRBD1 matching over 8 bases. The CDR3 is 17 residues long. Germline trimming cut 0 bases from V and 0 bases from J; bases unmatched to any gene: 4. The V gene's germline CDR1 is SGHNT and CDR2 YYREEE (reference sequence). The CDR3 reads CASSLGQGQANTGELFF. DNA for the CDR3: TGTGCCAGCAGCTTGGGCCAGGGACAGGCGAACACCGGGGAGCTGTTTTTT.

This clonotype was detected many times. The CDR3 region is CSVEEGQVTDTQYF. CDR3 DNA: TGCAGCGTTGAAGAAGGACAGGTCACAGATACGCAGTATTTT. The chain recombines TRBV29-1 with TRBJ2-3; TRBD1 matches at 7 bases. CDR3 length equals 14 residues. The junction had 2 bases not matched to a gene; V was cut back by 0 bases and J by 2 bases. CDR1 and CDR2 from the germline V gene are SQVTM and ANQGSEA.

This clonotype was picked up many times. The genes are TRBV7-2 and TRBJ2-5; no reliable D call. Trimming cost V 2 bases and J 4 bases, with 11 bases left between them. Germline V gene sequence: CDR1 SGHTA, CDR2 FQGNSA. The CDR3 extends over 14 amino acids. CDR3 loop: CASSLMSLGETQYF. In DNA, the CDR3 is TGTGCCAGCAGCTTAATGAGCCTAGGAGAGACCCAGTACTTC.

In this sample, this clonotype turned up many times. The CDR3 here is CASSQDIPPNSPLHF. The DNA of the CDR3 is TGTGCCAGCAGCCAAGATATACCGCCGAATTCACCCCTCCACTTT. The J gene is TRBJ1-6, the V gene TRBV4-2; D is unclear. The CDR3 spans 15 residues. CDR1 is LGHNA, CDR2 YNFKEQ, per germline. Trimming removed 0 bases at V and 7 bases at J, with 10 bases between.

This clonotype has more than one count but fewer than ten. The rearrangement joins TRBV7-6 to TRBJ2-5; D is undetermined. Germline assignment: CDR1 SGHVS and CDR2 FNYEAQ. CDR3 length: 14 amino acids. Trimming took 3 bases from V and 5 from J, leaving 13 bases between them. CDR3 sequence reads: CASSFGHGRETQYF. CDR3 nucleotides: TGTGCCAGCAGCTTCGGTCATGGCAGGGAGACCCAGTACTTC. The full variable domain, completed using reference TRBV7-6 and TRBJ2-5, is GAGVSQSPRYKVTKRGQDVALRCDPISGHVSLYWYRQALGQGPEFLTYFNYEAQQDKSGLPNDRFSAERPEGSISTLTIQRTEQRDSAMYRCASSFGHGRETQYFGPGTRLLVL.